Following are 2 T cell receptor beta chains from one sample sequenced in a study of vaccination and CD4 T cells after COVID-19. CD4+ T cells that had been cultured provided DNA sequenced with the Oncomine TCR Beta short-read assay. TCRdb re-derived calls from the PCR reads in MiXCR, one entry per CDR3 protein. The sample lists 9,000 to 10,000 distinct CDR3 sequences, roughly 65% occurring once. Treatment: roughly 10-day PBMC culture with coronavirus spike peptide pools or control peptides (ViraFEST assay). The antigens for these receptors are not known. The material sequenced was CD4+ T cells from blood, cultured in vitro, taken before SARS-CoV-2 vaccination. The receptor source for this set is a human donor who had recovered from COVID-19.

The rearrangement joins TRBV2 to TRBJ2-3; 10 bases match TRBD1. The CDR3 extends over 16 amino acids. Losses at the gene ends were 5 bases for V and 4 bases for J; bases not matched to a gene: 9. The germline V gene has CDR1 SNHLY and CDR2 FYNNEI. The CDR3 nucleotides read TGTGCCAGCAGTCCTGGAAGGACAGGGGGTGCAGATACGCAGTATTTT. Protein: CASSPGRTGGADTQYF.

The gene calls are TRBV6-1 and TRBJ1-5; 12 bases agree with TRBD1. V lost 1 base and J lost 10; bases outside the gene matches: 5. Germline V gives CDR1 MNHNS, CDR2 SASEGT. The length of the CDR3 is 15 residues. CDR3: CASSEGGQGADPQHF. As DNA, the CDR3 is TGTGCCAGCAGTGAAGGGGGACAGGGGGCGGATCCCCAGCATTTT.